The T cell receptor (beta chain) under discussion was sequenced for a study of long-term antiretroviral therapy in people with HIV. Treated in the United States were all of the participants with HIV. Notes on the study in general: The clones with expansion before ART were dominant in the repertoire at all time points. Post-ART, diversity grew, though it stayed under transplant donor control levels.

Version v3.0 of the immunoSEQ assay ran at survey level. Sequencing was designed to cover roughly 40,000-55,000 T-cell genomes in each sample. The table came from immunoSEQ multiplex PCR; TCRdb's copy has only in-frame clones and leaves some out. The data show approximately 39,000 clones, 75% to 90% seen once. This clone was seen a few times. Its antigen is unidentified. Sequenced material: unsorted PBMCs, taken 1.5 years after starting antiretroviral therapy. This TCR derives from a man younger than 35 with HIV.

CDR3 region: CASSGGGRRSSYEQYF. The CDR3 nucleotides read TGTGCCAGCAGTGGGGGAGGGAGGAGGAGCTCCTACGAGCAGTACTTC. The chain has TRBV6-1 and TRBJ2-7, with 7 bases fitting TRBD2. CDR1 and CDR2 (germline): MNHNS, SASEGT. The CDR3 sequence is 16 residues long. The V gene end was trimmed by 4 bases and the J gene end by 0 bases; junction bases not matched to a gene: 9.